The clone carrying this T cell receptor (beta chain) was seen repeatedly, ten times or more. The target antigen is unknown. After removal of 5 bases from V and 1 base from J, the junction contained 5 bases not matched to a gene. The CDR3 contains 14 residues. The germline V gene encodes CDR1 MNHNS and CDR2 SASEGT. This sample is part of a study of early T cells in non-severe SARS-CoV-2 infection. Study in general: With bulk RNA from unsorted whole blood as input, sequencing yielded unpaired chains. Overall study findings and caveats: Private and CD4 specificities were missed by VDJdb matching, which favored anti-spike CD8 responses.

A single record per CDR3 protein comes from TCRdb applying MiXCR to the 5' RACE reads. This table has more than 20,000 distinct CDR3 sequences, 4% to 4.5% appearing once. This clonotype was obtained from an adult who was a healthcare worker with PCR-confirmed SARS-CoV-2 infection or an uninfected control (not recorded which). This rearrangement joins TRBV6-1 to TRBJ2-7; 7 nucleotides align to TRBD2. Input material: whole blood. The DNA for the CDR3 is TGTGCCAGCAGTTTTGCGGGGGTGTCCTACGAGCAGTACTTC. It yields the protein CASSFAGVSYEQYF.